The rows below give T cell receptor beta chains drawn from one sample of a study of T cell changes during pregnancy in multiple sclerosis. Only in-frame clones appear in the TCRdb table, and some are missing; sequencing was by immunoSEQ multiplex PCR. Counted here are 93,000 or so clones, around nine tenths occurring once; the ten biggest clones make up about 0.9%. The material sequenced was peripheral blood, taken after pregnancy. Source of these receptors: a female donor with multiple sclerosis, enrolled in a pregnancy study. The CDR3 runs from the conserved cysteine through the conserved F or W. D genes are given only for firm matches. Clone size is given for some rows only: seen once, a few or many times, or a class if the clone is expanded.

clone_size cdr3_length d_call j_call v_call cdr3_aa cdr3_nt
. 14 . TRBJ2-3 TRBV30 CAWITGVGTDTQYF TGTGCCTGGATCACGGGAGTGGGCACAGATACGCAGTATTTT
. 15 . TRBJ2-7 TRBV6-6 CASSLSGTPTYEQYF TGTGCCAGCAGTCTAAGCGGGACACCTACTTACGAGCAGTACTTC
. 14 . TRBJ1-1 TRBV10-3 CAISETGLQTEAFF TGTGCCATCAGTGAGACAGGGTTACAAACTGAAGCTTTCTTT
. 14 . TRBJ2-5 TRBV5-1 CASKARTFQETQYF TGCGCCAGCAAGGCGCGGACATTTCAAGAGACCCAGTACTTC
. 15 TRBD2 TRBJ2-1 TRBV18 CASTTSTSSYNEQFF TGTGCCAGCACGACTAGCACAAGCTCCTACAATGAGCAGTTCTTC
. 15 TRBD1 TRBJ2-3 TRBV2 CAFIRRTGSTDTQYF TGTGCCTTCATTCGAAGGACAGGGAGCACAGATACGCAGTATTTT
. 15 . TRBJ1-1 TRBV7-6 CASSLATDMNTEAFF TGTGCCAGCAGCTTAGCTACAGACATGAACACTGAAGCTTTCTTT
. 15 . TRBJ1-2 TRBV6-6 CASSYSKLVGLGYTF TGTGCCAGCAGTTACTCGAAGCTCGTCGGTCTTGGCTACACCTTC
. 13 . TRBJ2-6 TRBV5-4 CASTWGVSNVLTF TGTGCCAGCACCTGGGGGGTGTCCAACGTCCTGACTTTC
. 17 . TRBJ2-1 TRBV7-2 CASSLSLRGGNYNEQFF TGTGCCAGCAGCTTATCCCTCCGAGGGGGAAACTACAATGAGCAGTTCTTC
. 13 . TRBJ2-6 TRBV11-2 CASIRAGANVLTF TGTGCCAGCATCAGGGCCGGGGCCAACGTCCTGACTTTC
. 11 TRBD2 TRBJ2-7 TRBV27 CACGRGDEQYF TGTGCCTGTGGTCGGGGGGACGAGCAGTACTTC
. 15 . TRBJ1-1 TRBV27 CASSPRTGKNTEAFF TGTGCCAGCAGTCCCCGCACAGGGAAGAACACTGAAGCTTTCTTT
once 13 TRBD1 TRBJ2-3 TRBV18 CASSPQGANTQYF TGTGCCAGCTCACCGCAGGGGGCGAATACGCAGTATTTT
. 11 . TRBJ1-2 TRBV29-1 CSVGTSDGYTF TGCAGCGTCGGGACATCCGATGGCTACACCTTC
. 15 . TRBJ1-1 TRBV10-3 CAISGGEGGRTEAFF TGTGCCATCAGTGGTGGGGAGGGGGGGCGGACTGAAGCTTTCTTT
. 14 . TRBJ1-5 TRBV27 CASSFIGGGQPQHF TGTGCCAGCAGTTTTATCGGGGGGGGTCAGCCCCAGCATTTT
. 12 . TRBJ2-5 TRBV7-2 CASSQARETQYF TGTGCCAGCAGCCAGGCTCGGGAGACCCAGTACTTC
. 15 TRBD1 TRBJ1-2 TRBV4-1 CASSQADRATYGYTF TGCGCCAGCAGCCAAGCGGACAGGGCGACCTATGGCTACACCTTC
. 15 . TRBJ2-5 TRBV29-1 CSVAWAGAYQETQYF TGCAGCGTTGCGTGGGCAGGGGCTTACCAAGAGACCCAGTACTTC
. 14 TRBD1 TRBJ2-7 TRBV28 CASSLYRGQYEQYF TGTGCCAGCAGTTTATACAGGGGGCAGTACGAGCAGTACTTC
. 15 . TRBJ2-3 TRBV14 CASSLGVSSTDTQYF TGTGCCAGCAGCCTCGGGGTTTCTAGCACAGATACGCAGTATTTT
. 13 . TRBJ1-2 TRBV9 CASSSQGNYGYTF TGTGCCAGCAGCTCGCAGGGGAACTATGGCTACACCTTC
. 13 . TRBJ2-1 TRBV13 CASSLETGNEQFF TGTGCCAGCAGCTTAGAGACGGGCAATGAGCAGTTCTTC
once 14 . TRBJ2-7 TRBV9 CASSVSGFSYEQYF TGTGCCAGCAGCGTATCGGGTTTCTCCTACGAGCAGTACTTC
once 18 TRBD2 TRBJ2-2 TRBV7-2 CASSLFGRLAGNTGELFF TGTGCCAGCAGCTTATTCGGTCGCCTAGCGGGGAACACCGGGGAGCTGTTTTTT
once 13 . TRBJ1-1 TRBV10-3 CAISESEYTEAFF TGTGCCATCAGTGAGTCTGAGTACACTGAAGCTTTCTTT
. 11 . TRBJ1-6 TRBV11-2 CASSSDSPLHF TGTGCCAGCAGCTCGGATTCACCCCTCCACTTT
. 15 . TRBJ1-1 TRBV5-4 CASNHVRGPDTEAFF TGTGCCAGCAACCATGTACGGGGTCCGGACACTGAAGCTTTCTTT
. 14 TRBD2 TRBJ2-7 TRBV27 CASSGGLAGVKQYF TGTGCCAGCAGCGGGGGGTTAGCGGGAGTTAAGCAGTACTTC
once 14 . TRBJ2-7 TRBV14 CASSQGGLPYEQYF TGTGCCAGCAGCCAAGGGGGACTGCCCTACGAGCAGTACTTC
. 13 . TRBJ2-1 TRBV2 CASSSGVNNEQFF TGTGCCAGCAGTTCGGGGGTTAACAATGAGCAGTTCTTC
. 14 TRBD2 TRBJ2-5 TRBV11-2 CASSLGGFRETQYF TGTGCCAGCAGCTTGGGGGGGTTTCGAGAGACCCAGTACTTC
. 15 TRBD1 TRBJ1-3 TRBV12-5 CASDPGQGNGNTIYF TGTGCTAGTGACCCTGGACAGGGAAATGGAAACACCATATATTTT
. 11 . TRBJ2-4 TRBV11-1 CASSTGNIQYF TGTGCCAGCAGCACAGGAAACATTCAGTACTTC
. 20 TRBD2 TRBJ2-2 TRBV15 CATSRGPGLAGGSGTGELFF TGTGCCACCAGCAGAGGCCCGGGACTAGCGGGGGGTTCGGGCACCGGGGAGCTGTTTTTT